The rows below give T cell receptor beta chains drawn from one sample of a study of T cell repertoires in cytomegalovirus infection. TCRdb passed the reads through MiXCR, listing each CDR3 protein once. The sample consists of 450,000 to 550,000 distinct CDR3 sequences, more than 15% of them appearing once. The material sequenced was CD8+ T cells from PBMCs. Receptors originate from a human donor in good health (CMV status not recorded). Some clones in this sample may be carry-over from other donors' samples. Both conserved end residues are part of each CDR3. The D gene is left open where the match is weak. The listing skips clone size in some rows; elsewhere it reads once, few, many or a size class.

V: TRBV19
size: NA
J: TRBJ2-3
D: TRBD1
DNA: TGTGCCAGTAGTATATTCAGGGGGCTTACAGATACGCAGTATTTT
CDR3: CASSIFRGLTDTQYF

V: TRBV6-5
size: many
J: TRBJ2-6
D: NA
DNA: TGTGCCAGCAGTTACTGGGGCAGCTCTGGGGCCAACGTCCTGACTTTC
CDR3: CASSYWGSSGANVLTF

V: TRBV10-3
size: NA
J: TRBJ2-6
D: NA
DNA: TGTGCCACCGGCCCGGTCAGGACGGAGGTTTCTGGGTCCAACGTCCTGACTTTC
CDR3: CATGPVRTEVSGSNVLTF

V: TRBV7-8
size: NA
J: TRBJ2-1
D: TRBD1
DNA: TGTGCCAGCAGCTTAGACCCCCAGAGGGGGCGGAATGAGCAGTTCTTC
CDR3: CASSLDPQRGRNEQFF

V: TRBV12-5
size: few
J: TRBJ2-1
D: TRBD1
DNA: TGTGCTAGTGGTTTGACAGGGGGTAATGAGCAGTTCTTC
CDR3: CASGLTGGNEQFF

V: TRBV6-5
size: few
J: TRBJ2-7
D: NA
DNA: TGTGCCAGCAGTTATTTTCCGGACCCGACCTACGAGCAGTACTTC
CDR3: CASSYFPDPTYEQYF

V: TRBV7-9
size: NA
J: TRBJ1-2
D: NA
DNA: TGTGCCAGCAGCCCGAATCCAGGGAGTTATGGCTACACCTTC
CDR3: CASSPNPGSYGYTF

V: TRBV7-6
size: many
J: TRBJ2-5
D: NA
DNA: TGTGCCAGCAGCTTAGAGCTGGGGAGGGAGACCCAGTACTTC
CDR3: CASSLELGRETQYF

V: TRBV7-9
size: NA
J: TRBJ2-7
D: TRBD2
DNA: TGTGCCAGCAGCTTAGGGGGACGGGGTAGCGGGTTCTACGAGCAGTACTTC
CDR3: CASSLGGRGSGFYEQYF

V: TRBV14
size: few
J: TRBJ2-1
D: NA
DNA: TGTGCCAGCAGCCTCTGGCGGTACAATGAGCAGTTCTTC
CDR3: CASSLWRYNEQFF

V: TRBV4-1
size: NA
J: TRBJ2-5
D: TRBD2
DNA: TGCGCCAGCAGCGGGAGGGTTGGGGAGACCCAGTACTTC
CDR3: CASSGRVGETQYF